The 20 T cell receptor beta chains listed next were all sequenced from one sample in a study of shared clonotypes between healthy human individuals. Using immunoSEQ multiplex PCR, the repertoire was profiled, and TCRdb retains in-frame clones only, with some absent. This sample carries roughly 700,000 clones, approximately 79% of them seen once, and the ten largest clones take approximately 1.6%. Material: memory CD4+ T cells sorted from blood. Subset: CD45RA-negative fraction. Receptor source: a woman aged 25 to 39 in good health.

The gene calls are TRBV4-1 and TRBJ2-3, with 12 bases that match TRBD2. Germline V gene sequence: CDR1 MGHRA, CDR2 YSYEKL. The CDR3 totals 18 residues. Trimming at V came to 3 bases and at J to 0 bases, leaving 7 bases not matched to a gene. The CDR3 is CASSQGGLAGLSTDTQYF. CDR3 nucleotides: TGCGCCAGCAGCCAGGGAGGACTAGCGGGGTTAAGCACAGATACGCAGTATTTT.

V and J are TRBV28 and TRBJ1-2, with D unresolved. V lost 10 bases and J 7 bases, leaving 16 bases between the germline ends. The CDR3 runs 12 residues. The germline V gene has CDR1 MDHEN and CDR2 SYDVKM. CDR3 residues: CATRVIASGYTF. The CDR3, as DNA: TGTGCCACTAGGGTAATCGCTTCTGGCTACACCTTC.

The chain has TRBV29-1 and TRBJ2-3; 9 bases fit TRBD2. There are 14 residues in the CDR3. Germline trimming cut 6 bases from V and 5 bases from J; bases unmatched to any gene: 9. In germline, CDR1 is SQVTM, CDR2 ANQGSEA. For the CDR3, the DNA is TGCAGCGTGACTAGCGGAACCCATATAGATACGCAGTATTTT. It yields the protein CSVTSGTHIDTQYF.

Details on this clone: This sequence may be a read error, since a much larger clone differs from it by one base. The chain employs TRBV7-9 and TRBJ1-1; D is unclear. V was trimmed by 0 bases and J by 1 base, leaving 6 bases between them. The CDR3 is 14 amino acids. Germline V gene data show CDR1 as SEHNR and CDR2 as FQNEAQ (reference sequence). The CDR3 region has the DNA TGTGCCAGCAGCTTAGCCCCGGAGAACACTGAAGCTTTCTTT. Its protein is CASSLAPENTEAFF.

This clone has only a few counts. CDR3 bases: TGTGCCAGCAGAGCCGAGGGGAGGAGGGGGCGCGTTTACGAGCAGTACTTC. Its translation is CASRAEGRRGRVYEQYF. V gene TRBV28 combines with J gene TRBJ2-7, with a weak D call TRBD1 (7 bases). There are 17 residues in the CDR3. In germline, CDR1 is MDHEN, CDR2 SYDVKM. Trimming removed 6 bases at V and 4 bases at J, with 25 bases between. The variable domain in full, with the rest retrieved from reference TRBV28 and TRBJ2-7, is DVKVTQSSRYLVKRTGEKVFLECVQDMDHENMFWYRQDPGLGLRLIYFSYDVKMKEKGDIPEGYSVSREKKERFSLILESASTNQTSMYLCASRAEGRRGRVYEQYFGPGTRLTVT.

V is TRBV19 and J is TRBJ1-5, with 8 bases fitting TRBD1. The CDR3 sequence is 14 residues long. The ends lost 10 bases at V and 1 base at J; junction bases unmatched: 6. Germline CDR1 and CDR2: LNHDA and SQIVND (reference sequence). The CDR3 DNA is TGTGCCACTCGGACAGGGCGAAGCAATCAGCCCCAGCATTTT. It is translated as CATRTGRSNQPQHF.

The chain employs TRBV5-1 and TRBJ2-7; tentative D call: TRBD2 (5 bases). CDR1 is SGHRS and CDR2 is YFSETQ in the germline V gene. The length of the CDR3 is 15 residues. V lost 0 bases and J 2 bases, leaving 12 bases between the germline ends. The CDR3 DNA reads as TGCGCCAGCAGCTTGGGTGGTTCGGGAACCTACGAGCAGTACTTC. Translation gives CASSLGGSGTYEQYF.

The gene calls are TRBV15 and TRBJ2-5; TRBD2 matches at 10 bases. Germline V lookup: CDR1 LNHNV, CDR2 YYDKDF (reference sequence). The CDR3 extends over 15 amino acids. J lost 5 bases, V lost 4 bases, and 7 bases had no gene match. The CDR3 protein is CATSTLAGAGETQYF. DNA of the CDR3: TGTGCCACCAGCACTCTAGCGGGAGCTGGGGAGACCCAGTACTTC.

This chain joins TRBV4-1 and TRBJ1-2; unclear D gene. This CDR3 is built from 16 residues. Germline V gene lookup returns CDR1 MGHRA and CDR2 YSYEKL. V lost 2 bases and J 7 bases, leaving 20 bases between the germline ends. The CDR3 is CASSQKTALPDGGYTF. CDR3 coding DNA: TGCGCCAGCAGCCAAAAGACCGCCCTACCGGACGGTGGCTACACCTTC.

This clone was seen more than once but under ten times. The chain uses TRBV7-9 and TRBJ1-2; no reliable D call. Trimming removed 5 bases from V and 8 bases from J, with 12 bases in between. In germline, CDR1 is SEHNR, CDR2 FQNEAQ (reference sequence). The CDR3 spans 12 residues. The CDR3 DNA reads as TGTGCCAGCAGCGGCACCGAAGGAGGCTACACCTTC. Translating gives CASSGTEGGYTF.

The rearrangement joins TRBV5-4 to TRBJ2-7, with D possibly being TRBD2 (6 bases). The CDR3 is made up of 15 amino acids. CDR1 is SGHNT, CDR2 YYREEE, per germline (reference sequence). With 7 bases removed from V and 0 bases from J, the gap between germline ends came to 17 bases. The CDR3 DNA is TGTGCCAGCGCGCCTGGCGGGATGAGCTCCTACGAGCAGTACTTC. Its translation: CASAPGGMSSYEQYF.

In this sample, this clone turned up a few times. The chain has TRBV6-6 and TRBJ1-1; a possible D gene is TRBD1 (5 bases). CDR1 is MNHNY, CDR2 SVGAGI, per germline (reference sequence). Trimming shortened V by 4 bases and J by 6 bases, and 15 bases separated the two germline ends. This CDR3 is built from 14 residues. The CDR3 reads CASSSGTAVPEAFF. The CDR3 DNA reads TGTGCCAGCAGTTCGGGGACGGCGGTCCCTGAAGCTTTCTTT.

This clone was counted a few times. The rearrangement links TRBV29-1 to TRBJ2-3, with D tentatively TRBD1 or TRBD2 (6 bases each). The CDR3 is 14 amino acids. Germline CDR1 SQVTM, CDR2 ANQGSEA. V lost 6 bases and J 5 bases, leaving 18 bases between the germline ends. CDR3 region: CSVGGAEGVDTQYF. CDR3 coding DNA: TGCAGCGTGGGTGGCGCGGAGGGGGTAGATACGCAGTATTTT.

CDR3 protein: CASSPWDRVDGYTF. Written as DNA, the CDR3 is TGTGCCAGCAGTCCTTGGGACAGAGTAGATGGCTACACCTTC. V gene TRBV27 combines with J gene TRBJ1-2; the match to TRBD1 covers 7 bases. The ends lost 5 bases at V and 6 bases at J; junction bases unmatched: 9. This CDR3 spans 14 amino acids. Per germline, CDR1 MNHEY and CDR2 SMNVEV (reference sequence).

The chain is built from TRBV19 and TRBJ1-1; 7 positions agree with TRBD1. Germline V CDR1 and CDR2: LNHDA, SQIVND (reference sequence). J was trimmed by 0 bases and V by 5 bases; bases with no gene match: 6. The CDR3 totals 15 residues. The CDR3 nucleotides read TGTGCCAGTAGTTTTACAGGGGCCCTGAACACTGAAGCTTTCTTT. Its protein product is CASSFTGALNTEAFF. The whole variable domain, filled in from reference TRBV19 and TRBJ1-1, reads DGGITQSPKYLFRKEGQNVTLSCEQNLNHDAMYWYRQDPGQGLRLIYYSQIVNDFQKGDIAEGYSVSREKKESFPLTVTSAQKNPTAFYLCASSFTGALNTEAFFGQGTRLTVV.

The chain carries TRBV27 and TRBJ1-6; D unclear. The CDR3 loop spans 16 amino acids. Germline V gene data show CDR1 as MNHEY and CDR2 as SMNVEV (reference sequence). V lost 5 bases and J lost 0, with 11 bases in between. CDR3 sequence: CASSPAGSSYNSPLHF. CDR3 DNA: TGTGCCAGCAGTCCGGCGGGGAGCTCCTATAATTCACCCCTCCACTTT.

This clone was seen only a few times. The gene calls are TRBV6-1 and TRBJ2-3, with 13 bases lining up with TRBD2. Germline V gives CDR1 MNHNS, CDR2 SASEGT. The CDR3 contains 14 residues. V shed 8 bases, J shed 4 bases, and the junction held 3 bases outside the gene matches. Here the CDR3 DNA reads TGTGCCAGCCACGGGACTAGCGGGGCAGATACGCAGTATTTT. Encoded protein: CASHGTSGADTQYF.

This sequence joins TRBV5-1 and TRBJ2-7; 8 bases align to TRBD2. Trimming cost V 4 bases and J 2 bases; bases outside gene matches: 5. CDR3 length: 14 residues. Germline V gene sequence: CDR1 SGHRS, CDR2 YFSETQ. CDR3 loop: CASSGTSGPYEQYF. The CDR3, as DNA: TGCGCCAGCAGCGGTACTAGCGGCCCCTACGAGCAGTACTTC.

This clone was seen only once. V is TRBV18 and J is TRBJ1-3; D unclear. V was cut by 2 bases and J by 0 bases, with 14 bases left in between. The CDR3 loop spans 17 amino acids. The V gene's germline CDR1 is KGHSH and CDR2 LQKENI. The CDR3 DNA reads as TGTGCCAGCTCACCAACTAGCTCCTACAGCTCTGGAAACACCATATATTTT. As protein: CASSPTSSYSSGNTIYF.

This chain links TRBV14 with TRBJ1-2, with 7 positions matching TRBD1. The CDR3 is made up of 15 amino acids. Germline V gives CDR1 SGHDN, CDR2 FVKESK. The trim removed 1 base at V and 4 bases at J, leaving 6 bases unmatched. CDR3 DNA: TGTGCCAGCAGCCAAGGACAGGGATACTTCTATGGCTACACCTTC. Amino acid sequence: CASSQGQGYFYGYTF.